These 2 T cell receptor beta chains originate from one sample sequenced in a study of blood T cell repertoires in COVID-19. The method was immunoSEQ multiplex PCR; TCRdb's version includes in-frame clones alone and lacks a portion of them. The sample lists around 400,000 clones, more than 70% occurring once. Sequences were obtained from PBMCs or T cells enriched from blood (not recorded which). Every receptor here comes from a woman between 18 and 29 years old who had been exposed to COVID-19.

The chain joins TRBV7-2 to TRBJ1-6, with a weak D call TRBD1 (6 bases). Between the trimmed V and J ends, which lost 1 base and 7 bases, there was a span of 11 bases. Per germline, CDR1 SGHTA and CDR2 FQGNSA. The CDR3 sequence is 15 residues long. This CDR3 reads CASSLGGQGNSPLHF. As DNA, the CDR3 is TGTGCCAGCAGCTTAGGAGGGCAGGGGAATTCACCCCTCCACTTT.

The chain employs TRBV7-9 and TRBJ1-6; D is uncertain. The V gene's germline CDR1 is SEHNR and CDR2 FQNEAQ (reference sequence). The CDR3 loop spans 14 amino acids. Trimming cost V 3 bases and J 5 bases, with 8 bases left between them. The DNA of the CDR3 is TGTGCCAGCAGCTTTTCGGGAGATAATTCACCCCTCCACTTT. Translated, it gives CASSFSGDNSPLHF. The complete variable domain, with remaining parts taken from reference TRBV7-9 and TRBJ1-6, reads DTGVSQNPRHKITKRGQNVTFRCDPISEHNRLYWYRQTLGQGPEFLTYFQNEAQLEKSRLLSDRFSAERPKGSFSTLEIQRTEQGDSAMYLCASSFSGDNSPLHFGNGTRLTVT.